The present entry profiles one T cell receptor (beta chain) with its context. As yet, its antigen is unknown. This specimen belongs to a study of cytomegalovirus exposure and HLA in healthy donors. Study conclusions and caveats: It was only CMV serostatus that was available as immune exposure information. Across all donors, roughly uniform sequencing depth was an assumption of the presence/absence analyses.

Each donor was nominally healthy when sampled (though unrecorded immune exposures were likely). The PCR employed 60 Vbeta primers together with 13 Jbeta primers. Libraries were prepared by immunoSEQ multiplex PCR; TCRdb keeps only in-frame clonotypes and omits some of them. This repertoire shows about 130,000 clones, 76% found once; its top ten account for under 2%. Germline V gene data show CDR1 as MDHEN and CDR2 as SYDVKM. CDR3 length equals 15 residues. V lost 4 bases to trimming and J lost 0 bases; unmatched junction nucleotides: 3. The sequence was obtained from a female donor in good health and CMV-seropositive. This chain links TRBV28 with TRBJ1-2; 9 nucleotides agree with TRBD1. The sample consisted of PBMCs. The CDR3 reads CASSSRDRANYGYTF. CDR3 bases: TGTGCCAGCAGTTCCCGGGACAGGGCTAACTATGGCTACACCTTC.